The 10 T cell receptor beta chains below come from one sample, sequenced in a study of CD8 T cells in Susac syndrome. After extraction with the RNeasy kit, 0.5 to 1 ug of the RNA was reverse transcribed using random hexamers. TCRdb ran MiXCR on the immunoSEQ multiplex PCR reads and lists one entry per CDR3 protein. The profile shows about 200,000 distinct CDR3 sequences, roughly 95% of them singletons. The sample was CD4+ T cells from PBMCs. These receptors came from a human donor in good health.

V usage is TRBV20-1 and J usage is TRBJ1-1, with 7 bases fitting TRBD1. V shed 5 bases and J 11 bases; nucleotides not matched to a gene: 23. Germline assignment: CDR1 DFQATT and CDR2 SNEGSKA (reference sequence). The CDR3 is made up of 16 amino acids. The CDR3: CSARPSTPGQSFSAFF. The CDR3 DNA sequence: TGCAGTGCTCGACCCTCAACACCGGGACAGTCGTTCTCTGCTTTCTTT.

V gene TRBV29-1 combines with J gene TRBJ2-1; D gene uncertain. The CDR3 loop spans 12 amino acids. Trimming took 6 bases from V and 13 from J, leaving 19 bases between them. Per the germline V gene, CDR1 is SQVTM and CDR2 is ANQGSEA. CDR3 bases: TGCAGCGTCCTCGACTCCCGAAACGTACAGTTCTTC. This encodes CSVLDSRNVQFF.

This clonotype was observed once. For the CDR3, the DNA is TGTGCCAGCAGCCTTCTGGCAAGTGAGCAGTTCTTC. It translates to CASSLLASEQFF. V is TRBV14 and J is TRBJ2-1; D is ambiguous. Germline V gives CDR1 SGHDN, CDR2 FVKESK. The CDR3 totals 12 residues. Trimming removed 4 bases from V and 9 bases from J, with 10 bases in between.

This chain connects TRBV15 to TRBJ2-3; D is possibly TRBD2 (5 bases). CDR1 and CDR2 (germline): LNHNV, YYDKDF (reference sequence). V lost 0 bases, J lost 4 bases, and 8 bases lay in between. The CDR3 is 14 amino acids. The CDR3 is CATSRDTRSDTQYF. DNA for the CDR3: TGTGCCACCAGCAGAGATACTAGGTCAGATACGCAGTATTTT.

This clonotype was seen once. The DNA of the CDR3 is TGTGCCAGCAGCTTACAGGGTAGGAGTGAAGCTTTCTTT. Protein: CASSLQGRSEAFF. The rearrangement links TRBV7-2 to TRBJ1-1; D might be TRBD1 (5 bases). The CDR3 runs 13 residues. Per germline, CDR1 SGHTA and CDR2 FQGNSA. V lost 2 bases to trimming and J lost 7 bases, with 11 bases between them.

The chain combines TRBV20-1 with TRBJ1-2; D is unresolved. Trimming took 1 base from V and 8 from J, leaving 11 bases between them. The CDR3 contains 12 residues. Germline assignment: CDR1 DFQATT and CDR2 SNEGSKA (reference sequence). CDR3 sequence (DNA): TGCAGTGCTAGAGGCCTTCAAGGGGGCTACACCTTC. Translating it yields CSARGLQGGYTF.

The chain uses TRBV25-1 and TRBJ1-2; 7 nucleotides line up with TRBD1. This CDR3 is 14 amino acids long. Germline CDR1 and CDR2: MGHDK and SYGVNS. V was pared by 5 bases and J by 5 bases, with 8 bases of the junction left unmatched. The chain's CDR3 is CASSPTTGRYGYTF. The CDR3 nucleotides are TGTGCCAGCAGTCCCACGACAGGGAGATATGGCTACACCTTC.

This sequence joins TRBV5-1 and TRBJ2-6; no clear D gene. The CDR3 is 14 residues long. Germline values: CDR1 SGHRS, CDR2 YFSETQ. The V and J ends lost 4 bases and 4 bases respectively, with 9 bases between them. For the CDR3, the DNA is TGCGCCAGCAGCGGCGTCTTAGGGGCCAACGTCCTGACTTTC. Protein product: CASSGVLGANVLTF.

This clonotype has a single count. The chain has TRBV7-2 and TRBJ2-5; perhaps TRBD1 as D (5 bases). This CDR3 has 17 residues. Between the trimmed V and J ends, which lost 1 base and 2 bases, there was a span of 17 bases. The V gene's germline CDR1 is SGHTA and CDR2 FQGNSA. This CDR3 is CASSLVKGTGAQETQYF. For the CDR3, the DNA is TGTGCCAGCAGCTTAGTTAAAGGAACAGGCGCTCAAGAGACCCAGTACTTC.

The V gene is TRBV7-6, the J gene TRBJ2-5, with TRBD2 matching over 8 bases. The CDR3 runs 15 residues. V lost 2 bases to trimming and J lost 3 bases; unmatched junction nucleotides: 5. Germline V CDR1 and CDR2: SGHVS, FNYEAQ. CDR3 nucleotide sequence: TGTGCCAGCAGCTTACCGATAGCGGGAAAAGAGACCCAGTACTTC. The encoded protein is CASSLPIAGKETQYF.